The 17 T cell receptor beta chains listed next were all sequenced from one sample in a study of blood T cell repertoires in COVID-19. Sequencing used immunoSEQ multiplex PCR; TCRdb keeps in-frame clones, though not all of them. The data hold about 100,000 clones, with nearly 90% observed a single time. Sequencing was carried out using peripheral blood. Every receptor here comes from a woman of 80 years or more with acute or convalescent COVID-19.

J is TRBJ1-6 and V is TRBV21-1; the table assigns TRBD1, which was not confirmed against the DNA. TRBV21-1 is an annotated pseudogene. The CDR3 contains 18 residues. CDR3 loop: CASSRLVPGGTSNSPLHF. The CDR3 DNA reads as TGTGCCAGCAGCCGGTTGGTCCCCGGTGGGACATCCAATTCACCCCTCCACTTT.

The chain couples TRBV3-1 (or the pseudogene TRBV3-2) to TRBJ1-2; D is ambiguous. This CDR3 comprises 12 residues. Trimming stripped 2 bases from V and 7 bases from J, with 8 bases between. The germline V gene encodes CDR1 LGHDT and CDR2 YNNKEL (reference sequence). The CDR3 nucleotides are TGTGCCAGCAGCCAATATTCTAGTGGCTACACCTTC. Amino acid sequence: CASSQYSSGYTF.

This chain connects TRBV29-1 to TRBJ2-3, with 7 bases fitting TRBD2. Germline CDR1 and CDR2: SQVTM and ANQGSEA. The CDR3 runs 14 residues. V lost 1 base, J lost 2 bases, and 3 bases stayed unmatched. This CDR3 is CSVEGGTTTDTQYF. The CDR3 DNA follows: TGCAGCGTTGAAGGCGGGACTACCACAGATACGCAGTATTTT.

The chain joins TRBV4-3 to TRBJ1-4; 8 nucleotides align to TRBD1. Germline V gene lookup returns CDR1 LGHNA and CDR2 YSLEER. The V segment lost 5 bases and the J segment 8 bases; nucleotides outside the gene matches: 4. The CDR3 is 13 amino acids. CDR3 in DNA: TGCGCCAGCAGCTACACAGGGGGGGAAAAACTGTTTTTT. This translates into CASSYTGGEKLFF.

This rearrangement joins TRBV4-3 to TRBJ2-5; D is possibly TRBD2 (5 bases). The CDR3 has 15 residues. From germline, CDR1 is LGHNA and CDR2 YSLEER. The germline V and J ends were trimmed by 1 base and 5 bases, with 14 bases remaining between them. This CDR3 is CASSQALEGFETQYF. The CDR3 DNA reads TGCGCCAGCAGCCAAGCTTTAGAGGGATTTGAGACCCAGTACTTC.

The rearrangement uses TRBV14 and TRBJ1-6; 11 bases agree with TRBD1. The CDR3 is 18 amino acids. Trimming removed 4 bases from V and 0 bases from J; junction bases left unmatched: 5. Germline loops: CDR1 SGHDN, CDR2 FVKESK. For the CDR3, the DNA is TGTGCCAGCAGCCCCCGGGACAGGGGGAGCTCCTATAATTCACCCCTCCACTTT. Protein: CASSPRDRGSSYNSPLHF.

This chain joins TRBV18 and TRBJ2-3, with D possibly being TRBD2 (6 bases). The length of the CDR3 is 16 residues. Germline V lookup: CDR1 KGHSH, CDR2 LQKENI. V was pared by 3 bases and J by 0 bases, with 13 bases between. The CDR3 loop reads CASSPARSGSTDTQYF. In DNA form, the CDR3 reads TGTGCCAGCTCACCCGCGAGGAGCGGGAGCACAGATACGCAGTATTTT.

The rearrangement joins TRBV7-8 to TRBJ1-5, with D perhaps matching TRBD1 (5 bases). V lost 2 bases and J lost 2, with 13 bases in between. This CDR3 region has 16 residues. The germline V gene has CDR1 SGHVS and CDR2 FQNEAQ. The CDR3 sequence: CASSLQGLWGNQPQHF. DNA of the CDR3: TGTGCCAGCAGCTTACAGGGTCTCTGGGGCAATCAGCCCCAGCATTTT.

Here the CDR3 reads CASSLVGLAGGQSYNEQFF. In nucleotides, the CDR3 is TGTGCCAGCAGCTTGGTGGGACTAGCGGGAGGTCAATCCTACAATGAGCAGTTCTTC. This chain links TRBV5-6 with TRBJ2-1; 15 nucleotides line up with TRBD2. The CDR3 extends over 19 amino acids. Trimming at V came to 0 bases and at J to 1 base, leaving 5 bases not matched to a gene. Looked up from germline, CDR1 is SGHDT and CDR2 is YYEEEE.

The rearrangement uses TRBV5-1 and TRBJ2-5; no reliable D call. The germline V gene encodes CDR1 SGHRS and CDR2 YFSETQ. The CDR3 is made up of 14 amino acids. Trimming shortened V by 6 bases and J by 4 bases, and 16 bases separated the two germline ends. The CDR3, as DNA: TGCGCCAGCACAACTTCGAGTAGTACAGAGACCCAGTACTTC. Amino acids: CASTTSSSTETQYF.

V gene TRBV5-4 combines with J gene TRBJ2-5, with 7 bases that match TRBD2. Looked up from germline, CDR1 is SGHNT and CDR2 is YYREEE (reference sequence). The CDR3 loop spans 15 amino acids. The V segment lost 6 bases and the J segment 4 bases; nucleotides outside the gene matches: 12. The CDR3 DNA is TGTGCCAGCAAAAGGGCTAGCGGCGAGAGAGAGACCCAGTACTTC. Its translation: CASKRASGERETQYF.

This sequence joins TRBV10-3 and TRBJ2-3; 8 positions agree with TRBD1. V was pared by 4 bases and J by 1 base, with 1 base of the junction left unmatched. The germline V gene has CDR1 ENHRY and CDR2 SYGVKD. The CDR3 length is 14 residues. The CDR3 nucleotides are TGTGCCATCAGTGCGGACAGGGGCACAGATACGCAGTATTTT. Its translation is CAISADRGTDTQYF.

The chain carries TRBV9 and TRBJ2-1, with 10 bases lining up with TRBD1. CDR3 length: 16 residues. The V gene's germline CDR1 is SGDLS and CDR2 YYNGEE. The trim removed 0 bases at V and 5 bases at J, leaving 5 bases unmatched. This CDR3 is CASSVEGTGVHNEQFF. The CDR3 region has the DNA TGTGCCAGCAGCGTAGAAGGGACAGGGGTTCACAATGAGCAGTTCTTC.

The chain is built from TRBV2 and TRBJ1-6; weak D call: TRBD1 (6 bases). V dropped 7 bases and J dropped 7 bases, with 17 bases sitting between them. This CDR3 has 15 residues. CDR1 SNHLY and CDR2 FYNNEI come from the germline V gene. CDR3 DNA sequence: TGTGCCAGCACCACCGAGGGGGGGCTGAATTCACCCCTCCACTTT. Translating gives CASTTEGGLNSPLHF.

This clone was counted between two and nine times. V is TRBV24-1 and J is TRBJ2-1; 8 bases line up with TRBD1. Germline-derived CDR1 and CDR2 are KGHDR and SFDVKD. This CDR3 has 15 amino acids. Trimming took 6 bases from V and 4 from J; bases not matched to a gene: 7. This CDR3 reads CATSLGQAPYNEQFF. The CDR3 coding sequence is TGTGCCACCAGTTTGGGACAGGCGCCTTACAATGAGCAGTTCTTC.

The chain has TRBV6-1 and TRBJ1-3; D is unclear. V lost 3 bases, J lost 8 bases, and 17 bases lay in between. The CDR3 sequence is 15 residues long. CDR1 and CDR2 from the germline V gene are MNHNS and SASEGT. CDR3 amino acids: CASSDTSHPGDTIYF. Written as DNA, the CDR3 is TGTGCCAGCAGTGACACCTCTCATCCCGGAGACACCATATATTTT.

The rearrangement uses TRBV9 and TRBJ2-7; D might be TRBD2 (6 bases). V lost 4 bases to trimming and J lost 0 bases, with 14 bases between them. Germline CDR1 is SGDLS and CDR2 is YYNGEE. This CDR3 has 15 amino acids. The CDR3, as DNA: TGTGCCAGCAGCCCTGTCTCCGGGAGCTCCTACGAGCAGTACTTC. Translation: CASSPVSGSSYEQYF.